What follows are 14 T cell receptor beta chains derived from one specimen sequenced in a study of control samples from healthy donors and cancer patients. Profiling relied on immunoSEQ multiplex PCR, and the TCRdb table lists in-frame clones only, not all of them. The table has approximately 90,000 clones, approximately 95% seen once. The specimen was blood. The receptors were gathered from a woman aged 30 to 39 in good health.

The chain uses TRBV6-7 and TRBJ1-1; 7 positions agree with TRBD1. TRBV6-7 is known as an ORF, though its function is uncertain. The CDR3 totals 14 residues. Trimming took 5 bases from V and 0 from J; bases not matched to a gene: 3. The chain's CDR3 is CASSRDRLNTEAFF. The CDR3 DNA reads TGTGCCAGCAGTCGGGACAGACTGAACACTGAAGCTTTCTTT.

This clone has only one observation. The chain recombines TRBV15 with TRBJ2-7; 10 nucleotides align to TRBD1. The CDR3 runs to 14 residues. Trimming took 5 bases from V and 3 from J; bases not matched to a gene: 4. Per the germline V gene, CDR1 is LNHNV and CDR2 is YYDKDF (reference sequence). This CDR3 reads CATSGWTGGYEQYF. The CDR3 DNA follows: TGTGCCACCAGCGGGTGGACAGGGGGCTACGAGCAGTACTTC.

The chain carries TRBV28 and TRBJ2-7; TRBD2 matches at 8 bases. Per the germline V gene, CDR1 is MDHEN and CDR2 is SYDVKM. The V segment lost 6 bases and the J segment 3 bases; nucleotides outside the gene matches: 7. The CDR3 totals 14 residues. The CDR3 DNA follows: TGTGCCAGCAGCCCGGGACTAGAAAACTACGAGCAGTACTTC. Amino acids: CASSPGLENYEQYF.

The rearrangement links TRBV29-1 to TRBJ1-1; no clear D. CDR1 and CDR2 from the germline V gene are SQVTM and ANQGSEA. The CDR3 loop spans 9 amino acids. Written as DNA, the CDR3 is TGCAACAAGAACACTGAAGCTTTCTTT. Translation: CNKNTEAFF.

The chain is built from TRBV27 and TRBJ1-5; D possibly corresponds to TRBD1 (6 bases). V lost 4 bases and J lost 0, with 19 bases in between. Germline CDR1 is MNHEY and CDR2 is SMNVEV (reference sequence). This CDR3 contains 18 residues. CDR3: CASSSTGRGVYSNQPQHF. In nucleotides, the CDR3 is TGTGCCAGCAGTTCTACAGGGCGGGGGGTTTATAGCAATCAGCCCCAGCATTTT.

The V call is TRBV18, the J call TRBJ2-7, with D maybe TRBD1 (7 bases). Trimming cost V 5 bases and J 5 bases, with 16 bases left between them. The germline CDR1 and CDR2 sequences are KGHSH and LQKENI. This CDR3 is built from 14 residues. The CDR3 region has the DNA TGTGCCAGCTCAGCCAGCGTCAGGGGGGACGAGCAGTACTTC. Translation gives CASSASVRGDEQYF.

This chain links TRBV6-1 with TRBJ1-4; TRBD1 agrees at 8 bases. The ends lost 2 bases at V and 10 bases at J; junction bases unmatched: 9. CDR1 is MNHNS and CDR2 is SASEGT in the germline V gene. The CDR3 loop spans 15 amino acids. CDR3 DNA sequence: TGTGCCAGCAGTGAACGGACAGGGAAGGTCGGAAAACTGTTTTTT. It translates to CASSERTGKVGKLFF.

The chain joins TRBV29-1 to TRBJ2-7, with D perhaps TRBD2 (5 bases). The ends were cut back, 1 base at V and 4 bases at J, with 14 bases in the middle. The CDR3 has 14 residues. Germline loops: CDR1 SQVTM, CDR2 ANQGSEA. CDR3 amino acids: CSVEGTGEFYEQYF. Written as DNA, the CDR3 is TGCAGCGTTGAAGGTACCGGGGAATTTTACGAGCAGTACTTC.

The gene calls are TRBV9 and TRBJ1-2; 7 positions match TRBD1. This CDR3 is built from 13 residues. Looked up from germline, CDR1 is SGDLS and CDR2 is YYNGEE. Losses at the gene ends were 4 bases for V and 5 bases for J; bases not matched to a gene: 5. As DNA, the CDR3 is TGTGCCAGCAGCCTTACAGGGGATTATGGCTACACCTTC. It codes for CASSLTGDYGYTF.

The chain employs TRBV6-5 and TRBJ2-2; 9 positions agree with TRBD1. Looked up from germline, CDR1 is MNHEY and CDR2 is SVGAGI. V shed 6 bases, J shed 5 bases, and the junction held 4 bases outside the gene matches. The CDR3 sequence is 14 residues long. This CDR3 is CASRTGGDTGELFF. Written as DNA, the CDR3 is TGTGCCAGCAGAACAGGGGGCGATACCGGGGAGCTGTTTTTT.

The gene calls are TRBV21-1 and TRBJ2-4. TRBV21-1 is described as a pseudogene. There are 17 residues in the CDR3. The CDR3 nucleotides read TGTGCCAGCAGCCCTACCCCGCCCCAGGGACGGAAAAACATTCAGTACTTC. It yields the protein CASSPTPPQGRKNIQYF.

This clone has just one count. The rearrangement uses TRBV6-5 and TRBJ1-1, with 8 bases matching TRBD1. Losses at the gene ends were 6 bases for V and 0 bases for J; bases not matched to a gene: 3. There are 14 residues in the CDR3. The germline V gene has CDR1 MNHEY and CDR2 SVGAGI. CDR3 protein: CASSDRGMNTEAFF. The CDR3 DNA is TGTGCCAGCAGCGACAGGGGAATGAACACTGAAGCTTTCTTT.

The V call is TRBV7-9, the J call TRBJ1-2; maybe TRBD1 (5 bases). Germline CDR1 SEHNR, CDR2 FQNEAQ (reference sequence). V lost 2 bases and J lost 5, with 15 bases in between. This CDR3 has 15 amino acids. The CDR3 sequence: CASSLMGQRSYGYTF. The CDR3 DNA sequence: TGTGCCAGCAGCTTAATGGGGCAGAGATCTTATGGCTACACCTTC.

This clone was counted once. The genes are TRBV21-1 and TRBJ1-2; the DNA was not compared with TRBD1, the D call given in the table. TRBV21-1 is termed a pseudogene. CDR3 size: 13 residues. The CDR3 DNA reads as TGTGCCAGCATCCAACAGGGTTCCTATGGCTACACCTTC. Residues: CASIQQGSYGYTF.